The 8 T cell receptor beta chains below come from one sample, sequenced in a study of blood T cell repertoires in COVID-19. Here immunoSEQ multiplex PCR was the method, and the copy in TCRdb shows in-frame clones only, minus some. The table includes approximately 240,000 clones, 75% to 85% detected once. The sample was peripheral blood. These TCRs come from a human donor in a cohort sampled during active COVID-19.

V gene TRBV12-3 or TRBV12-4 combines with J gene TRBJ2-7; D remains ambiguous. V was clipped by 6 bases and J by 3 bases, with 6 bases between them. The CDR3 is made up of 11 amino acids. The CDR3 sequence is CASSLYYEQYF. In DNA, the CDR3 is TGTGCCAGCAGCCTCTACTACGAGCAGTACTTC.

This clone occurred once. V usage is TRBV5-4 and J usage is TRBJ2-7, with 7 bases identical to TRBD1. In germline, CDR1 is SGHNT, CDR2 YYREEE (reference sequence). The CDR3 is 13 residues long. J was trimmed by 6 bases and V by 4 bases; bases with no gene match: 7. CDR3 in amino acids: CASSLDRAGEQYF. CDR3 coding DNA: TGTGCCAGCAGCCTCGACAGGGCGGGCGAGCAGTACTTC.

This rearrangement joins TRBV3-1 (or the pseudogene TRBV3-2) to TRBJ2-3; 10 bases fit TRBD2. This CDR3 has 15 residues. CDR1 is LGHDT and CDR2 is YNNKEL in the germline V gene (reference sequence). The ends lost 6 bases at V and 0 bases at J; junction bases unmatched: 3. In nucleotides, the CDR3 is TGTGCCAGCAGTAGCGGGGGGACTAGCACAGATACGCAGTATTTT. Amino acids: CASSSGGTSTDTQYF.

The CDR3 protein is CATRQGSNQPQHF. The CDR3 coding sequence is TGTGCCACCAGACAGGGGAGCAATCAGCCCCAGCATTTT. The chain uses TRBV24-1 and TRBJ1-5; 7 bases line up with TRBD1. V lost 7 bases and J lost 1; bases outside the gene matches: 0. This CDR3 region has 13 residues. The germline V gene has CDR1 KGHDR and CDR2 SFDVKD.

The table lists this clone with many counts. The chain is built from TRBV10-3 and TRBJ2-7; D gene unclear. The germline CDR1 and CDR2 sequences are ENHRY and SYGVKD. The CDR3 covers 13 residues. V lost 0 bases and J 4 bases, leaving 7 bases between the germline ends. Here the CDR3 reads CAISESAPYEQYF. CDR3 bases: TGTGCCATCAGTGAGTCGGCACCTTACGAGCAGTACTTC.

This chain joins TRBV25-1 and TRBJ2-1, with D perhaps TRBD2 (5 bases). Trimming shortened V by 4 bases and J by 3 bases, and 10 bases separated the two germline ends. From germline, CDR1 is MGHDK and CDR2 SYGVNS. The CDR3 is made up of 14 amino acids. The CDR3 here is CASSAHRDYNEQFF. The CDR3 coding sequence is TGTGCCAGCAGTGCTCACCGGGACTACAATGAGCAGTTCTTC.

The rearrangement uses TRBV10-3 and TRBJ2-5; unclear D gene. This CDR3 region has 12 residues. Germline values: CDR1 ENHRY, CDR2 SYGVKD. V gave up 8 bases and J gave up 1 base, with 8 bases separating them. DNA for the CDR3: TGTGCCATCGGAGAGCTCCAAGAGACCCAGTACTTC. It yields the protein CAIGELQETQYF.

This clone has only a few counts. The chain is built from TRBV10-3 and TRBJ1-6, with a weak D call TRBD1 (5 bases). V gave up 4 bases and J gave up 9 bases, with 13 bases separating them. The CDR3 consists of 14 residues. Germline V gene data show CDR1 as ENHRY and CDR2 as SYGVKD. CDR3 sequence: CAISVRQFASPLHF. DNA of the CDR3: TGTGCCATCAGTGTTCGACAGTTTGCTTCACCCCTCCACTTT.